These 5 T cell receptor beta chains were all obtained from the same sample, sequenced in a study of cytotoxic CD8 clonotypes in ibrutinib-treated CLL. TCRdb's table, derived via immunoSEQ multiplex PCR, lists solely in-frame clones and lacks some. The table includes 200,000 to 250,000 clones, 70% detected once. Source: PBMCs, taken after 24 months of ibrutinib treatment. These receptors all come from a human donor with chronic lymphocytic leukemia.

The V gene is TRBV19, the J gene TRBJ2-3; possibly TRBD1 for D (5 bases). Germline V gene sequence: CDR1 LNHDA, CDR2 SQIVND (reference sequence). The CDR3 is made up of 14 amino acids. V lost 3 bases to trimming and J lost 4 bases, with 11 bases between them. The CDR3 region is CASSIRASPDTQYF. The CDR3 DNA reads TGTGCCAGTAGTATCAGGGCTTCTCCAGATACGCAGTATTTT.

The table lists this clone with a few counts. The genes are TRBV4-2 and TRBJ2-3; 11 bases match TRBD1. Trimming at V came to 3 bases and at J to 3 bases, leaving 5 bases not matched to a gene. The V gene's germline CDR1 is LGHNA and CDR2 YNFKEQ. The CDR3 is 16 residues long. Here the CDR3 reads CASSHAGTGGTDTQYF. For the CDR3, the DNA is TGTGCCAGCAGCCATGCCGGGACAGGGGGAACAGATACGCAGTATTTT.

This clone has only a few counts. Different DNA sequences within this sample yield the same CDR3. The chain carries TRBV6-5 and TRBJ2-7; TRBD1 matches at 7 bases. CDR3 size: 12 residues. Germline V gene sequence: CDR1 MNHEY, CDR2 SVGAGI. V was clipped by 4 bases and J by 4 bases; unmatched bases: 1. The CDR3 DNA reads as TGTGCCAGCAGTTTGGACAGGTACGAGCAGTACTTC. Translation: CASSLDRYEQYF.

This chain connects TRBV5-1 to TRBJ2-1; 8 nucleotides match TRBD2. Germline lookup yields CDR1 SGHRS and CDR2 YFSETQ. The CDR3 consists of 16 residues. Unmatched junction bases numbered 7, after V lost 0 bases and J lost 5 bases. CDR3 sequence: CASSLAAGGRNNEQFF. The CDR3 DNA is TGCGCCAGCAGCTTGGCTGCGGGAGGTAGGAACAATGAGCAGTTCTTC.

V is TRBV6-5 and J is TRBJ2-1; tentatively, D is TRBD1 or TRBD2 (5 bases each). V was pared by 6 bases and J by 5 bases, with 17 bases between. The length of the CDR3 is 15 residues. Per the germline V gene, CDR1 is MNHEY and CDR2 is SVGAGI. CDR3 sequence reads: CASSPGTLGDNEQFF. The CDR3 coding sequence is TGTGCCAGCAGCCCCGGGACCTTAGGAGACAATGAGCAGTTCTTC.